The T cell receptor beta chain under discussion was sequenced for a study of cytomegalovirus exposure and HLA in healthy donors. Study results and limitations: Many donors shared some public TCRs, even though most TCR sequences were rare.

Worth noting for this clone: Its matching antigen is unknown.

TCRdb keeps only in-frame clones here, not all; method: immunoSEQ multiplex PCR. Counted here are 200,000 to 300,000 clones, 87% occurring once; the ten biggest clones make up 2.6%. The clonotype comes from a man aged 18 to 29 in good health and CMV-seronegative. The sample taken for sequencing was PBMCs.

The CDR3 nucleotides read TGTGCCAGCAGTGAAAGTTCGTCAGGGGACTATGGATCACCCCTCCACTTT. It encodes CASSESSSGDYGSPLHF. The chain combines TRBV6-1 with TRBJ1-6; a weak D match, TRBD1 (6 bases). The CDR3 runs 17 residues. In germline, CDR1 is MNHNS, CDR2 SASEGT. Deletions cut 2 bases from V and 10 bases from J, with 21 bases between.